This T cell receptor (beta chain) was sequenced in a study of cytomegalovirus exposure and HLA in healthy donors. Study observations and caveats: In a later analysis, TCR beta V- and J-gene trimming showed a link to a missense DCLRE1C variant.

Both 60 Vbeta primers and 13 Jbeta primers went into the PCR. The repertoire was sequenced with immunoSEQ multiplex PCR; TCRdb's copy has only in-frame clones and lacks some. The table includes under 200,000 clones, roughly 85% detected once. Comments on this clone: Its antigen is still unknown.

Germline CDR1 SGDLS, CDR2 YYNGEE. The CDR3 is 15 residues long. The V gene lost 0 bases and the J gene lost 1 base, with 9 bases spanning the gap. The sequenced material came from PBMCs. This chain uses TRBV9 with TRBJ2-3; possibly TRBD2 for D (5 bases). The sequence was obtained from a man under 40 in good health and CMV-seronegative. The CDR3 nucleotides are TGTGCCAGCAGCGTAGCGGGGTGGGGCACAGATACGCAGTATTTT. Translating it yields CASSVAGWGTDTQYF. The variable domain in full, with the rest retrieved from reference TRBV9 and TRBJ2-3, is DSGVTQTPKHLITATGQRVTLRCSPRSGDLSVYWYQQSLDQGLQFLIQYYNGEERAKGNILERFSAQQFPDLHSELNLSSLELGDSALYFCASSVAGWGTDTQYFGPGTRLTVL.